In its sample, the clone carrying this TCR beta chain was seen many times. Antigen: not known. The record originates from a study of regulatory T cells in long-lasting Graves disease. Overall study results and limits: Thyroid tissue was not sampled; only peripheral blood was.

Time point reported: newly diagnosed GD, antithyroid drugs for less than 3 months. PBMC-extracted RNA yielded the TCR library. Clinicians diagnosed Graves' disease using American Thyroid Association guidelines. EDTA tubes received nine milliliters of collected peripheral blood. CDR3-region Arm-PCR and iRepertoire HTBI primers produced the TCR beta libraries. TCRdb called the multiplex PCR reads again in MiXCR, with one record for every CDR3 protein. In the table there are about 400,000 distinct CDR3 sequences, over 12% of which are singletons. Germline CDR1 reads SGHTA; CDR2 reads FQGNSA. V lost 4 bases, J lost 3 bases, and 13 bases lay in between. The CDR3 length is 15 residues. These data also featured in a second study, about T cells in Graves' hyperthyroidism and ophthalmopathy. That publication notes: Through a model of 13 V-J features, ophthalmopathy was separated from stable hyperthyroidism.

This material consisted of peripheral blood mononuclear cells (PBMCs), taken at new diagnosis, from a patient treated with antithyroid drugs. The chain links TRBV7-2 to TRBJ2-1, with D possibly being TRBD1 (6 bases). This clonotype was sampled from a middle-aged woman with Graves disease. This chain's CDR3 is CASSSDSTYYNEQFF. DNA for the CDR3: TGTGCCAGCAGCTCGGACAGTACCTACTACAATGAGCAGTTCTTC.